This T cell receptor beta chain is from a study of cytomegalovirus exposure and HLA in healthy donors. Nominally healthy donors provided the samples, though records likely missed some immune exposures. Primers included in the PCR were 60 Vbeta and 13 Jbeta primers. Profiling relied on immunoSEQ multiplex PCR, and the TCRdb table lists in-frame clones only, not all of them. Altogether roughly 160,000 clones are present, roughly 80% being singletons, with the ten largest covering 8.5%. Turning to this clone: Its antigen remains unknown.

Points from the study as a whole: For most TCR sequences rarity was the rule, although some public TCRs occurred in many donors. In a later analysis, TCR association rates varied by HLA locus: DRB1 most, HLA-C fewest.

The receptor's source is a male donor in good health and CMV-seropositive. The sample was PBMCs.

The CDR3 coding sequence is TGTGCCAGCAGTGAAAAAGTAGCGGGGGGGCTTTCAGAGACCCAGTACTTC. Translated, it gives CASSEKVAGGLSETQYF. V and J are TRBV2 and TRBJ2-5, with 11 bases matching TRBD2. This CDR3 is built from 17 residues. The V segment lost 2 bases and the J segment 4 bases; nucleotides outside the gene matches: 9. The germline CDR1 and CDR2 sequences are SNHLY and FYNNEI.